A selection of T cell receptor beta chains follows, all from one sample in a study of CD8 T cells in Susac syndrome. TCRdb independently ran MiXCR on the immunoSEQ multiplex PCR reads; one entry per CDR3 protein. Found here are about 240,000 distinct CDR3 sequences, approximately 95% of them singletons; the top ten hold approximately 0.1%. Input material: CD4+ T cells from PBMCs. Receptors were obtained from a human donor with Susac syndrome. Each CDR3 is given with its conserved first and last residue. A D gene is named only where the DNA matches it firmly. Size values are once, few and many counts, or a class for expanded clones, and some rows have none.

-,TRBV20-1,TRBJ1-2,-,CSARDLTVGYTF,TGCAGTGCTAGAGATTTGACAGTAGGCTACACCTTC
-,TRBV20-1,TRBJ2-1,once,CSASPPSGLYNEQFF,TGCAGTGCTAGTCCCCCCAGCGGGCTATACAATGAGCAGTTCTTC
TRBD1,TRBV11-2,TRBJ1-4,-,CASSLGDRDFEKLFF,TGTGCCAGCAGCTTAGGAGACAGGGACTTTGAAAAACTGTTTTTT
TRBD2,TRBV9,TRBJ2-1,-,CASSVRGGEGGEQFF,TGTGCCAGCAGCGTACGGGGCGGGGAGGGTGGTGAGCAGTTCTTC
TRBD1,TRBV5-1,TRBJ2-5,-,CASSLVPGQGGETQYF,TGCGCCAGCAGCTTGGTACCGGGACAGGGAGGAGAGACCCAGTACTTC
TRBD2,TRBV4-1,TRBJ2-7,-,CASSQGGGSSYEQYF,TGCGCCAGCAGCCAAGGCGGCGGGAGCTCCTACGAGCAGTACTTC
TRBD1,TRBV6-6,TRBJ2-1,-,CASSYRTGSSYNEQFF,TGTGCCAGCAGTTACCGGACAGGCAGCTCCTACAATGAGCAGTTCTTC
-,TRBV9,TRBJ2-2,-,CASTREPARINTGELFF,TGTGCCAGCACCCGCGAGCCAGCGAGGATAAACACCGGGGAGCTGTTTTTT
-,TRBV13,TRBJ2-3,-,CASSFWGLNTDTQYF,TGTGCCAGCAGCTTCTGGGGATTAAACACAGATACGCAGTATTTT
-,TRBV15,TRBJ1-2,-,CATSRDDTGGYTF,TGTGCCACCAGCAGAGACGACACTGGGGGCTACACCTTC
-,TRBV5-1,TRBJ2-5,-,CASSVASRETQYF,TGCGCCAGCAGCGTGGCTTCTCGAGAGACCCAGTACTTC
-,TRBV21-1,TRBJ2-5,-,CASSKWGVEGKTQYF,TGTGCCAGCAGCAAATGGGGCGTGGAGGGGAAGACCCAGTACTTC
TRBD2,TRBV24-1,TRBJ2-1,-,CATSASGSLGEQFF,TGTGCCACCAGTGCGAGCGGGAGTTTAGGTGAGCAGTTCTTC
-,TRBV28,TRBJ1-2,-,CAVRGGYGYTF,TGTGCCGTGAGAGGAGGCTATGGCTACACCTTC
TRBD2,TRBV27,TRBJ2-4,-,CASSRGGENIQYF,TGTGCCAGCAGCCGGGGGGGGGAAAACATTCAGTACTTC
TRBD1,TRBV6-6,TRBJ2-7,-,CASSYYQGEEQYF,TGTGCCAGCAGTTACTACCAGGGGGAAGAGCAGTACTTC
-,TRBV7-8,TRBJ2-2,-,CASSTREFGELFF,TGTGCCAGCAGCACCAGGGAATTCGGGGAGCTGTTTTTT
-,TRBV18,TRBJ2-5,few,CASSPGVETQYF,TGTGCCAGCTCACCAGGGGTTGAGACCCAGTACTTC
-,TRBV7-9,TRBJ2-3,-,CASSLASTKPGTDTQYF,TGTGCCAGCAGCTTAGCATCGACAAAACCCGGCACAGATACGCAGTATTTT
-,TRBV20-1,TRBJ2-1,-,CSARDGRGSNEQFF,TGCAGTGCTAGAGATGGAAGGGGGTCCAATGAGCAGTTCTTC
TRBD1,TRBV20-1,TRBJ1-1,-,CSAQGERGNTEAFF,TGCAGTGCCCAGGGGGAAAGGGGGAACACTGAAGCTTTCTTT
TRBD2,TRBV13,TRBJ2-3,-,CASSSGLAGVFTDTQYF,TGTGCCAGCAGCTCTGGACTAGCGGGAGTTTTCACAGATACGCAGTATTTT
-,TRBV12-5,TRBJ2-1,-,CASGLVGPGGQFF,TGTGCTAGTGGTTTGGTTGGCCCCGGGGGGCAGTTCTTC
-,TRBV5-6,TRBJ2-1,-,CASSFYSGEGYNEQFF,TGTGCCAGCAGCTTTTACTCAGGGGAGGGCTACAATGAGCAGTTCTTC
TRBD2,TRBV14,TRBJ2-1,-,CASSHRLAVNNEQFF,TGTGCCAGCAGCCACCGACTAGCGGTGAACAATGAGCAGTTCTTC
-,TRBV27,TRBJ2-5,-,CASSRDIRRVETQYF,TGTGCCAGCAGTCGTGACATTAGACGGGTAGAGACCCAGTACTTC
TRBD1,TRBV11-2,TRBJ2-2,-,CASTLTGGSTGELFF,TGTGCCAGCACCCTTACAGGGGGGAGCACCGGGGAGCTGTTTTTT